Listed below are T cell receptor beta chains from one sample, sequenced in a study of shared clonotypes between healthy human individuals. Clones were sequenced by immunoSEQ multiplex PCR, and TCRdb holds only the in-frame ones, with some missing. The table records 980,000 or so clones, more than 75% of them present only once. Input material: memory CD4+ T cells sorted from blood. The receptors were gathered from a man younger than 35 in good health. Each CDR3 is given with its conserved first and last residue. The D gene is left open where the match is weak. Expanded clones get a size class; other rows say once, few or many, or leave the size out.

>TRBV7-9|TRBJ1-1|NA|14|NA
CASSLGPRDTEAFF
TGTGCCAGCAGCTTGGGCCCGCGTGATACTGAAGCTTTCTTT
>TRBV5-8|TRBJ1-6|NA|15|TRBD1
CASSLVDRGDSPLHF
TGTGCCAGCAGCCTGGTAGACAGGGGGGATTCACCCCTCCACTTT
>TRBV27|TRBJ2-2|NA|15|NA
CASSLHSSQPGELFF
TGTGCCAGCAGTTTACACTCGTCACAGCCCGGGGAGCTGTTTTTT
>TRBV9|TRBJ2-7|NA|14|TRBD1
CASSRTGVPYEQYF
TGTGCCAGCAGCCGGACAGGGGTACCCTACGAGCAGTACTTC
>TRBV18|TRBJ2-1|few|14|NA
CASSPRLALNEQFF
TGTGCCAGCTCACCAAGGCTAGCCCTAAATGAGCAGTTCTTC
>TRBV5-1|TRBJ1-1|few|13|TRBD1
CASSFTGDTEAFF
TGCGCCAGCAGCTTTACAGGGGACACTGAAGCTTTCTTT
>TRBV28|TRBJ2-5|NA|13|NA
CASKGRPQETQYF
TGTGCCAGCAAGGGACGGCCACAAGAGACCCAGTACTTC
>TRBV10-2|TRBJ2-7|NA|14|NA
CASSESSPLHEQYF
TGCGCCAGCAGTGAGTCTTCCCCGCTCCACGAGCAGTACTTC
>TRBV6-6|TRBJ1-5|NA|15|TRBD1
CASRLYRGLDQPQHF
TGTGCCAGCAGGCTATACAGGGGACTGGATCAGCCCCAGCATTTT
>TRBV5-6|TRBJ2-2|many|13|NA
CASSLGRTGELFF
TGTGCCAGCAGCTTGGGCCGCACCGGGGAGCTGTTTTTT
>TRBV2|TRBJ2-2|NA|13|NA
CASSPQGLGELFF
TGTGCCAGCAGCCCACAGGGTCTGGGGGAGCTGTTTTTT
>TRBV6-5|TRBJ1-4|NA|13|NA
CASTGSKGEKLFF
TGTGCCAGTACGGGATCCAAGGGTGAAAAACTGTTTTTT
>TRBV7-2|TRBJ1-1|NA|14|NA
CASSPGTLNTEAFF
TGTGCCAGCAGCCCAGGGACCCTTAACACTGAAGCTTTCTTT
>TRBV5-4|TRBJ2-2|NA|17|TRBD2
CASSVPLAGGGTGELFF
TGTGCCAGCAGCGTACCGTTAGCGGGAGGGGGCACCGGGGAGCTGTTTTTT
>TRBV21-1|TRBJ2-7|NA|15|NA
CASSKVGRASYEQYF
TGTGCCAGCAGCAAAGTGGGCAGGGCCTCCTACGAGCAGTACTTC
>TRBV15|TRBJ1-2|many|15|NA
CATSRDTQGSYGYTF
TGTGCCACCAGCAGAGATACACAGGGCAGCTATGGCTACACCTTC
>TRBV5-1|TRBJ1-1|NA|15|NA
CASSVDGQLNTEAFF
TGCGCCAGCAGCGTTGATGGACAGTTGAACACTGAAGCTTTCTTT
>TRBV5-1|TRBJ1-5|NA|13|TRBD1
CASSFGTGEPQHF
TGCGCCAGCAGCTTTGGGACAGGGGAGCCCCAGCATTTT
>TRBV7-9|TRBJ2-3|once|14|NA
CASSRDGYFDTQYF
TGTGCCAGCAGCCGAGACGGCTATTTCGATACGCAGTATTTT
>TRBV4-1|TRBJ2-4|NA|19|NA
CASSQRLKGEGSSTPFQYF
TGCGCCAGCAGCCAGAGACTGAAAGGAGAGGGGAGCTCAACCCCATTTCAGTACTTC
>TRBV28|TRBJ2-7|NA|14|TRBD1
CASSPSTGSYEQYF
TGTGCCAGCAGTCCCTCGACAGGGTCCTACGAGCAGTACTTC
>TRBV2|TRBJ1-4|NA|13|NA
CASSRPGFEKLFF
TGTGCCAGCAGTCGACCGGGCTTTGAAAAACTGTTTTTT
>TRBV2|TRBJ2-7|NA|15|NA
CASSDAGTPSYEQYF
TGTGCCAGCAGTGACGCCGGGACTCCCTCCTACGAGCAGTACTTC
>TRBV21-1|TRBJ1-2|NA|15|NA
CASSTPGQGNYGYTF
TGTGCCAGCAGCACCCCGGGACAGGGAAACTATGGCTACACCTTC
>TRBV18|TRBJ2-1|NA|12|NA
CASSPGSNEQFF
TGTGCCAGCTCACCTGGATCGAATGAGCAGTTCTTC
>TRBV27|TRBJ2-5|NA|15|TRBD1
CASSSGTGVQETQYF
TGTGCCAGCAGTTCGGGGACAGGGGTCCAAGAGACCCAGTACTTC
>TRBV5-4|TRBJ2-5|NA|15|TRBD1
CASSFQDRVGETQYF
TGTGCCAGCAGCTTTCAGGACAGGGTAGGAGAGACCCAGTACTTC
>TRBV28|TRBJ2-7|NA|18|TRBD2
CASSLSVGTSGGAGEQYF
TGTGCCAGCAGCCTCAGTGTAGGGACTAGCGGGGGGGCTGGCGAGCAGTACTTC
>TRBV5-1|TRBJ1-3|NA|14|TRBD1
CASSAGTGGNTIYF
TGCGCCAGCAGCGCCGGGACAGGCGGAAACACCATATATTTT
>TRBV5-5|TRBJ1-1|NA|15|NA
CASRHGQFLNTEAFF
TGTGCCAGCAGGCACGGACAGTTTCTGAACACTGAAGCTTTCTTT
>TRBV11-2|TRBJ1-6|NA|13|NA
CASSFGAATPLHF
TGTGCCAGCAGCTTCGGGGCTGCTACACCCCTCCACTTT
>TRBV4-3|TRBJ1-3|NA|16|NA
CASSQEGGSSGNTIYF
TGCGCCAGCAGCCAAGAGGGCGGGTCCTCTGGAAACACCATATATTTT
>TRBV5-1|TRBJ2-5|NA|16|NA
CASSLEGGGIPQTQYF
TGCGCCAGCAGCTTGGAAGGAGGCGGGATCCCTCAGACCCAGTACTTC
>TRBV7-9|TRBJ2-5|NA|15|TRBD1
CASSRGQGAQETQYF
TGTGCCAGCAGTAGGGGGCAGGGGGCGCAAGAGACCCAGTACTTC